This T cell receptor beta chain was recorded in a study of cytomegalovirus exposure and HLA in healthy donors. This PCR relied on a set of 60 Vbeta primers and 13 Jbeta primers. Sequencing used immunoSEQ multiplex PCR; TCRdb keeps in-frame clones, though not all of them. The data contain roughly 88,000 clones, roughly 69% of them singletons. The germline CDR1 and CDR2 sequences are SEHNR and FQNEAQ (reference sequence). Trimming removed 4 bases from V and 8 bases from J, with 17 bases in between. The CDR3 has 14 residues. This clone was seen only once. As yet, its antigen is unknown. General observations from the study: Certain indistinguishable V segments, among them TRBV6-2 and TRBV6-3, were excluded. In a later analysis, common viral pathogens appeared linked to several of the most significant clusters.

Material: PBMCs. The TCR originated in a man between 50 and 59 years old in good health and CMV-seronegative. The chain employs TRBV7-9 and TRBJ1-2; D is ambiguous. CDR3 in DNA: TGTGCCAGCAGCTCGGGAGCCATACGGAGCGGCTACACCTTC. Protein: CASSSGAIRSGYTF.